This T cell receptor (beta chain) was sequenced during a study of cytomegalovirus exposure and HLA in healthy donors. Comments on this clone: The antigen is unknown.

Study outcomes and limitations: TCR beta V segments were, for the most part, productive about 87% or about 30% of the time in an earlier analysis. The study put 150 to 200 TCR beta chains on its list as cytomegalovirus-associated. Researchers left out some V segments, among them TRBV6-2 and TRBV6-3, as indistinguishable.

Primers included in the PCR were 60 Vbeta and 13 Jbeta primers. Clones were read by immunoSEQ multiplex PCR, and TCRdb kept only the in-frame ones, dropping some. This sample's table has about 120,000 clones. This CDR3 comprises 15 residues. CDR1 and CDR2 from the germline V gene are SGHNT and YENEEA. Unmatched junction bases numbered 1, after V lost 5 bases and J lost 0 bases. The sequence came from a middle-aged woman in good health and CMV-seropositive. Sequenced: PBMCs. This chain joins TRBV11-3 and TRBJ2-1, with TRBD1 matching over 10 bases. As DNA, the CDR3 is TGTGCCAGCAGCCGGACAGGGGGCTCCTACAATGAGCAGTTCTTC. Its translation is CASSRTGGSYNEQFF.